Below, 8 T cell receptor beta chains from the same sample are listed, as sequenced in a study of blood T cell repertoires in COVID-19. The assay was immunoSEQ multiplex PCR, and TCRdb's table has in-frame clones only and misses some. The data show 270,000 or so clones, 88% seen once. Sequencing was done on a sample of PBMCs or T cells enriched from blood (not recorded which). The receptors here all came from a woman in her thirties or forties with acute COVID-19.

The chain uses TRBV11-3 and TRBJ2-7; TRBD1 matches at 7 bases. The CDR3 loop spans 14 amino acids. The V segment lost 1 base and the J segment 5 bases; nucleotides outside the gene matches: 5. Per germline, CDR1 SGHNT and CDR2 YENEEA. Here the CDR3 DNA reads TGTGCCAGCAGCTTAGGACAGGGTCCCCACGAGCAGTACTTC. Its protein is CASSLGQGPHEQYF.

V and J are TRBV30 and TRBJ1-6; possibly TRBD1 for D (6 bases). Trimming took 4 bases from V and 8 from J, leaving 18 bases between them. This CDR3 has 15 amino acids. Germline V gives CDR1 GTSNPN, CDR2 SVGIG (reference sequence). The CDR3 region has the DNA TGTGCCTGGAAGTATGGCAGGGGTAGGGATTCACCCCTCCACTTT. Its translation is CAWKYGRGRDSPLHF.

V gene TRBV28 combines with J gene TRBJ2-2; 10 nucleotides line up with TRBD1. From germline, CDR1 is MDHEN and CDR2 SYDVKM. The CDR3 totals 16 residues. Losses at the gene ends were 8 bases for V and 7 bases for J; bases not matched to a gene: 13. DNA for the CDR3: TGTGCCAGCCGACCTGTCGGACAGGGGGAGGGCGGGGAGCTGTTTTTT. Protein product: CASRPVGQGEGGELFF.

The chain joins TRBV5-1 to TRBJ1-2; 8 nucleotides agree with TRBD1. There are 14 residues in the CDR3. J gave up 5 bases and V 3 bases, and 6 bases lay outside the gene matches. From germline, CDR1 is SGHRS and CDR2 YFSETQ. CDR3 residues: CASSSDRAGYGYTF. In nucleotides, the CDR3 is TGCGCCAGCAGCTCGGACAGGGCCGGGTATGGCTACACCTTC.

This clone was seen a few times. The V gene is TRBV19, the J gene TRBJ1-1; tentative D call: TRBD1 (5 bases). The CDR3 contains 12 residues. Trimming took off 5 bases at V and 8 bases at J, with 12 bases between the two ends. Germline V gene sequence: CDR1 LNHDA, CDR2 SQIVND (reference sequence). CDR3 in amino acids: CASSRTLTEAFF. In DNA form, the CDR3 reads TGTGCCAGTAGTCGGACATTAACCGAAGCTTTCTTT.

This chain joins TRBV24-1 and TRBJ1-5, with D uncertain. Trimming removed 5 bases from V and 7 bases from J, with 11 bases in between. The CDR3 consists of 13 residues. Germline values: CDR1 KGHDR, CDR2 SFDVKD. The CDR3 here is CATSGTLGQPQHF. The CDR3 DNA sequence: TGTGCCACCAGTGGTACGCTGGGCCAGCCCCAGCATTTT.

This clone has a handful of counts. The rearrangement joins TRBV7-2 to TRBJ2-7, with D unresolved. Deletions cut 2 bases from V and 2 bases from J, with 10 bases between. CDR3 length: 14 residues. Germline values: CDR1 SGHTA, CDR2 FQGNSA. CDR3 loop: CASSLYAGPYEQYV. The CDR3 bases are TGTGCCAGCAGCTTATATGCAGGCCCCTACGAGCAGTACGTC.

The chain joins TRBV5-4 to TRBJ2-7; 8 bases match TRBD2. Germline values: CDR1 SGHNT, CDR2 YYREEE (reference sequence). V was pared by 2 bases and J by 3 bases, with 7 bases of the junction left unmatched. The length of the CDR3 is 15 residues. CDR3 sequence: CASSFGTSELYEQYF. The CDR3 coding sequence is TGTGCCAGCAGCTTTGGGACTAGTGAACTCTACGAGCAGTACTTC.